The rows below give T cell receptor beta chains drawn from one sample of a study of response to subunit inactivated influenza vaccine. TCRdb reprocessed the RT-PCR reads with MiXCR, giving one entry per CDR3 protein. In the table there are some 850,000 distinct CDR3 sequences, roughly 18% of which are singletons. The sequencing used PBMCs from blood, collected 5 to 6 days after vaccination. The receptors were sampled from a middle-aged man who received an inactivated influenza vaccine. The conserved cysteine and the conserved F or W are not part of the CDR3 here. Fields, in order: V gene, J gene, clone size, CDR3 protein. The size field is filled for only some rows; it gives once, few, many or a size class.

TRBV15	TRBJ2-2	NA	ATSIDSVNTGELF
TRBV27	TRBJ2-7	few	ASSWDSKYEQY
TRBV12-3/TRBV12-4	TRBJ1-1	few	ASSLQRGWTTEAF
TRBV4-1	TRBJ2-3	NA	ASSQDGTNTDTQY
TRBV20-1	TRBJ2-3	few	SARDLGLAGDTQY
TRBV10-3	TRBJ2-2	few	AISFGLAVANTGELF
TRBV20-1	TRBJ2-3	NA	SAPSGFTDTQY
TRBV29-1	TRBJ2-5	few	SVDPMQLETQY
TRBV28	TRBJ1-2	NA	ASSSPGQMDGYT
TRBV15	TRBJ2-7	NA	ATSRAMAATGEQY
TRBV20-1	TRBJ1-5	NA	SAMTPSNQPQH
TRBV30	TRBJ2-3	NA	AWSVQARDTQY
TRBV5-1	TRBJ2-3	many	ASSSGLAGAKDTQY
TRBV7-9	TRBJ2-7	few	ASSPRTGKLYEQY
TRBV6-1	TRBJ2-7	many	ASRPDFGTEQY
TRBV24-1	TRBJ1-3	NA	ATSDPGTGGGNTLY
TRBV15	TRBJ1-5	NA	ATSRGPGVSNQPQH
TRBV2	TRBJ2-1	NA	ASLDSLSYNEQF
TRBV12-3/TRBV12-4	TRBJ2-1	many	ASSLGLAYNEQF
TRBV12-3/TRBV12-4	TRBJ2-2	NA	ASSQKDSYTGELF
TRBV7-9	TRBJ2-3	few	ASSLAGHTDTQY
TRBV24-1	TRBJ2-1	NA	ATSDLHADRVSYNEQF
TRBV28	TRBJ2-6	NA	ASRPGLLNVLT
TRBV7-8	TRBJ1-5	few	ASTPSAGGNQPQH
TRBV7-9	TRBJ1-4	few	ASSLGIGSGEKLF
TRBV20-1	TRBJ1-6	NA	SARKREGGLNSPLH
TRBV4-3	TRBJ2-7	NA	ASSQEYSRRGEQY
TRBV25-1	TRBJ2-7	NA	ASRSELIGEQY
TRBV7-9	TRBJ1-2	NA	ASSLGVAGSLGYT
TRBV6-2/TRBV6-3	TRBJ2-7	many	ASSVGTGGDEQY
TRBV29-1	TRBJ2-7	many	SVEAGTSGSRYEQY
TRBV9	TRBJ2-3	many	ASSVAGADTQY
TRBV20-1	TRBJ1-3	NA	SARPGAGQYSGNTIY
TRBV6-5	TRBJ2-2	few	ASSPQLGELF
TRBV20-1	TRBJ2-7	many	SATGQTYSYEQY
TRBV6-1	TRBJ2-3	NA	ASRPLGVDTDTQY
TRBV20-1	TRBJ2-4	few	SARSGPSNIQY
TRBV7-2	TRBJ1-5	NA	ASSSDRYSNQPQH
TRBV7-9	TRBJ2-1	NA	ASSNGLAGANEQF
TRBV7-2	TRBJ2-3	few	ASSLMSRRADTQY
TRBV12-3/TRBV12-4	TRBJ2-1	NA	ASTEGLAGSNEQF
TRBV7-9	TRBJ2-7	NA	ASSRGLAYEQY
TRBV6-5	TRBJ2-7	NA	ASSYGRGQTYEQY
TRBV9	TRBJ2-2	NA	ASSPSQGQSVTGELF